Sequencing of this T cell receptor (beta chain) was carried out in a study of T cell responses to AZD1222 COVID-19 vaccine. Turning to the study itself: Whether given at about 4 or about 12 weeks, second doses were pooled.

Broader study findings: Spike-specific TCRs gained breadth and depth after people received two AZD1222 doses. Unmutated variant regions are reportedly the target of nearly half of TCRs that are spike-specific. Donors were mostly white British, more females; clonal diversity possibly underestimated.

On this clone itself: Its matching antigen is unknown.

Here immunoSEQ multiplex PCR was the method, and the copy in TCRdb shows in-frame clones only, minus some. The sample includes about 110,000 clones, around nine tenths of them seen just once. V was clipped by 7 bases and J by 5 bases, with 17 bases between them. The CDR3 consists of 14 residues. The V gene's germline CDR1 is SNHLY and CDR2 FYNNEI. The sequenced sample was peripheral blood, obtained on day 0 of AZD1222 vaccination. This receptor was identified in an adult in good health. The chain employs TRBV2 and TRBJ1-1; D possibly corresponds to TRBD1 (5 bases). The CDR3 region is CASKPGRGGTEAFF. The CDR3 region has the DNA TGTGCCAGCAAGCCGGGAAGGGGTGGGACTGAAGCTTTCTTT.